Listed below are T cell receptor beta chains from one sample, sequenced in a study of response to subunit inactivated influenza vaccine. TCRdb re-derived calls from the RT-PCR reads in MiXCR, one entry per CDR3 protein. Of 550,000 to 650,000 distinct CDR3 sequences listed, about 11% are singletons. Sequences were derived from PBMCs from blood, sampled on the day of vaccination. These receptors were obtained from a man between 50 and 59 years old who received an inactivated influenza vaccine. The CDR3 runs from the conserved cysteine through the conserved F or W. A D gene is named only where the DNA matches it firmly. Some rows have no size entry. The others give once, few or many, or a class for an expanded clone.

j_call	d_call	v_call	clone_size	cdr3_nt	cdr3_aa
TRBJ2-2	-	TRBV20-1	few	TGCAGTGCTAGAGAGGCAGGTGGGGTCACCGGGGAGCTGTTTTTT	CSAREAGGVTGELFF
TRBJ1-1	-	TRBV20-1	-	TGCAGTGCTAGAGATCGAAGGGGCCCGGGGACTGAAGCTTTCTTT	CSARDRRGPGTEAFF
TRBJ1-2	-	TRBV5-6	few	TGTGCCAGCAGCTTGAGTAGCTATGGCTACACCTTC	CASSLSSYGYTF
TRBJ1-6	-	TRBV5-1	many	TGCGCCAGCAGCGCGTCACAGGGTAGTTATGATTCACCCCTCCACTTT	CASSASQGSYDSPLHF
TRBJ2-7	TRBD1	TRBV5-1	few	TGCGCCAGCAGCTCCTCCGGGACAGTCTACGAGCAGTACTTC	CASSSSGTVYEQYF
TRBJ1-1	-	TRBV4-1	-	TGCGCCAGCAGCCAAGGTCGGACACCGAACACTGAAGCTTTCTTT	CASSQGRTPNTEAFF
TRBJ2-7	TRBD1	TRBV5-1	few	TGCGCCAGCAGCCCGAGCGGGACAGGGGGCCACGAGCAGTACTTC	CASSPSGTGGHEQYF
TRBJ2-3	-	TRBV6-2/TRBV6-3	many	TGTGCCAGCAGTTCCTTAATGGATACGCAGTATTTT	CASSSLMDTQYF
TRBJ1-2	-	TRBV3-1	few	TGTGCCAGCAGCCCGGGACGGGCTCATGGCTACACCTTC	CASSPGRAHGYTF
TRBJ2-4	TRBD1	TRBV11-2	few	TGTGCCAGCAGCTCGGGGGGACAGGGGAGGAAAGTAGCCAAAAACATTCAGTACTTC	CASSSGGQGRKVAKNIQYF
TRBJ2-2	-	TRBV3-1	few	TGTGCCAGCAGCCAAAATGTTGCGGTTAACACCGGGGAGCTGTTTTTT	CASSQNVAVNTGELFF
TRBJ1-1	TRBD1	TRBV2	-	TGTGCCAGCAGGAGGGACAGGGGGCTATTGGCCACTGAAGCTTTCTTT	CASRRDRGLLATEAFF
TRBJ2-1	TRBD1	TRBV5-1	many	TGCGCCAGCAGCTTGGGACAGGGCAAAAGCTCCTACAATGAGCAGTTCTTC	CASSLGQGKSSYNEQFF
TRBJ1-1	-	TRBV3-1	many	TGTGCCAGCAGCCAAGTCATTAACACTGAAGCTTTCTTT	CASSQVINTEAFF
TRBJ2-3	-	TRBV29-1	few	TGCAGCGTTGAGGTGGGGCTAAGCACAGATACGCAGTATTTT	CSVEVGLSTDTQYF
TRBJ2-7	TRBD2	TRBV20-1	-	TGCAGTGCTACTGGGACTAGCGGGGTTTGGGGCGAGCAGTACTTC	CSATGTSGVWGEQYF
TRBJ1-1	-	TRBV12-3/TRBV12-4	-	TGTGCCAGCAGCTCCCCATCATATACTACTGAAGCTTTCTTT	CASSSPSYTTEAFF
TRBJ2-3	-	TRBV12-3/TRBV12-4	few	TGTGCCAGCAGTTTAGAAGTGCGGGGCACCACAGATACGCAGTATTTT	CASSLEVRGTTDTQYF
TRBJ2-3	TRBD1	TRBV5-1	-	TGCGCCAGCAGCCCGGGACAGGGAGTGGCAGATACGCAGTATTTT	CASSPGQGVADTQYF
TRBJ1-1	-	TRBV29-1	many	TGCAGCGTTGAAGACAGTAGCGGGACTGAAGCTTTCTTT	CSVEDSSGTEAFF
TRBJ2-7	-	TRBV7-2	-	TGTGCCAGCAGCCGGAGGACGGACTACGAGCAGTACTTC	CASSRRTDYEQYF
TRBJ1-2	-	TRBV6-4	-	TGTGCCAGCGGACGATCCAGATTATACTATGGCTACACCTTC	CASGRSRLYYGYTF
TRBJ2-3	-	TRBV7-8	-	TGTGCCGGGGGGAGTTCCACAGATACGCAGTATTTT	CAGGSSTDTQYF
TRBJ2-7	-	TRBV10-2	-	TGCGCCTCCAGCTCATCGTTGGGGTACGAGCAGTACTTC	CASSSSLGYEQYF
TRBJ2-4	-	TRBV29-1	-	TGCAGCGTTGAAAGCGGTCCCGGGAACATTCAGTACTTC	CSVESGPGNIQYF
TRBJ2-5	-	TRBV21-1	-	TGTGCCAGCAGCAAAGAGGAGGAGAAGCAGGGTCGTAAGACCCAGTACTTC	CASSKEEEKQGRKTQYF